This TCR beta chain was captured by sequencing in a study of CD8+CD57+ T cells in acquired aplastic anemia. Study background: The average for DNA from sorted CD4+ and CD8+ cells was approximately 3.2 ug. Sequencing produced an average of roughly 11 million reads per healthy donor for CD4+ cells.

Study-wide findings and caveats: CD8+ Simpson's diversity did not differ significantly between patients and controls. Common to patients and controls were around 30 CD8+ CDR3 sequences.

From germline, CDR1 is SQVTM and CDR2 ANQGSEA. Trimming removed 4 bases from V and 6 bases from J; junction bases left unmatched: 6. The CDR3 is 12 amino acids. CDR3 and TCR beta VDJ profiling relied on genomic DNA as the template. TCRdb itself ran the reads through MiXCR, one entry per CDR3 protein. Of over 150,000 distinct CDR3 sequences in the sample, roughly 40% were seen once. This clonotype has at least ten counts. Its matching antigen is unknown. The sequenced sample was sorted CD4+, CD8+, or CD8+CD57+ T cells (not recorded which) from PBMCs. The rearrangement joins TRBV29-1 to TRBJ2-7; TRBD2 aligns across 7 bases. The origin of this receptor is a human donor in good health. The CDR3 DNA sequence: TGCAGCGTTGGGGACGGGAGGCGCGAGCAGTACTTC. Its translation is CSVGDGRREQYF.